The present TCR beta chain was sequenced within a study of cytomegalovirus exposure and HLA in healthy donors. Findings and limits, study-wide: What a later analysis showed was that several of the most significant clusters appeared linked to common viral pathogens. In a later analysis, compared with equally common non-associated chains, HLA-associated beta chains were more expanded. A later analysis showed TCR association rates differing by HLA locus, peaking at DRB1 and lowest at HLA-C.

The PCR employed 60 Vbeta primers together with 13 Jbeta primers. Original processing notes: In a later analysis, some 10 million of 65 million to 80 million unique beta chains occurred in at least two donors. The assay was immunoSEQ multiplex PCR, and TCRdb's table has in-frame clones only and misses some. That table furnishes V, J and clone size, whereas the DNA furnished D and trimming. The table includes around 150,000 clones, 80% to 90% detected once. This clone was recorded once. Its antigen is undetermined. The TCR originated in a boy under 10 years old in good health and CMV-seronegative. Sequenced sample: PBMCs.

The CDR3 protein is CASSLVAGAEKLFF. The CDR3 nucleotides are TGTGCCAGCAGCTTAGTGGCAGGGGCTGAAAAACTGTTTTTT. The chain has TRBV11-3 and TRBJ1-4; D is possibly TRBD1 (6 bases). Trimming pared 1 base from V and 7 bases from J, leaving 10 bases between. Germline V lookup: CDR1 SGHNT, CDR2 YENEEA. The CDR3 consists of 14 residues.